This T cell receptor beta chain was retrieved from a study of T cells of healthy individuals. V lost 5 bases and J lost 0; bases outside the gene matches: 6. CDR1 and CDR2 (germline): MDHEN, SYDVKM. The CDR3 spans 17 residues. TCRdb passed the 5' RACE reads through MiXCR, listing each CDR3 protein once. The sample consists of 95,000 to 100,000 distinct CDR3 sequences, approximately 15% of them appearing once. The chain joins TRBV28 to TRBJ1-5; 11 positions agree with TRBD1. The sequence came from a human donor in good health. This chain's CDR3 is CASSPRGTGGSNQPQHF. Here the CDR3 DNA reads TGTGCCAGCAGTCCGCGGGGGACAGGGGGTAGCAATCAGCCCCAGCATTTT.